The entry below describes one T cell receptor (beta chain). Its antigen remains unknown. As handled by the study authors: Productive clonotypes were detectable down to 2.59 x 10-5 frequency. Profiling relied on immunoSEQ multiplex PCR, and the TCRdb table lists in-frame clones only, not all of them. The V and J calls and clone size were taken over from that table, and D and trimming were inferred from the DNA. In the table there are approximately 31,000 clones, about 70% of which are singletons. This entry is derived from a study of STAT5B mutations in CD4+ large granular lymphocyte leukemia. Study results and caveats: No patients shared main leukemic clonotypes, though roughly 27% appeared at low frequency elsewhere. CD4-sorted patient repertoires seemed more clonal than healthy CD4+ repertoires.

V lost 1 base and J 5 bases, leaving 11 bases between the germline ends. CDR3 length equals 14 residues. CDR1 is LNHDA and CDR2 is SQIVND in the germline V gene (reference sequence). The receptor was isolated from a human donor in good health. This chain uses TRBV19 with TRBJ1-1; D gene ambiguous. Sample: CD4+ T cells from blood buffy coats. The DNA of the CDR3 is TGTGCCAGTAGTATAGGTGGGGTGAGGACTGAAGCTTTCTTT. Protein sequence: CASSIGGVRTEAFF.